The 3 T cell receptor beta chains given below trace back to one sample, sequenced in a study of blood T cell repertoires in COVID-19. Measured with immunoSEQ multiplex PCR; TCRdb has only the in-frame clones, and not every one. The table records 70,000 or so clones, around nine tenths of them present only once. Material for sequencing was peripheral blood. The receptors were sampled from a human donor in a cohort sampled during active COVID-19.

This chain links TRBV11-2 with TRBJ1-5; no clear D gene. The germline CDR1 and CDR2 sequences are SGHAT and FQNNGV. With 5 bases removed from V and 3 bases from J, the gap between germline ends came to 20 bases. The CDR3 loop spans 17 amino acids. The CDR3 sequence: CASSPGRWGEDNQPQHF. DNA of the CDR3: TGTGCCAGCAGCCCCGGGAGGTGGGGAGAGGACAATCAGCCCCAGCATTTT.

The chain employs TRBV9 and TRBJ2-1, with TRBD1 matching 8 bases. The CDR3 length is 15 residues. J was trimmed by 4 bases and V by 3 bases; bases with no gene match: 6. Germline V gene data show CDR1 as SGDLS and CDR2 as YYNGEE. This chain's CDR3 is CASSGPGQVYNEQFF. The CDR3 DNA reads as TGTGCCAGCAGCGGCCCGGGACAGGTATACAATGAGCAGTTCTTC.

CDR3 in DNA: TGCGCCAGCAGCCAAGATCGGGTTGGGGGCAGGAACACTGAAGCTTTCTTT. Translating it yields CASSQDRVGGRNTEAFF. The chain is built from TRBV4-3 and TRBJ1-1, with D tentatively TRBD1 (6 bases). V was shortened by 0 bases and J by 1 base, with 15 bases between the two germline ends. The CDR3 contains 17 residues. Per the germline V gene, CDR1 is LGHNA and CDR2 is YSLEER.